Described below is a single TCR beta chain sequence and its context. Antigen: not known. The study ran its PCR with 60 Vbeta and 13 Jbeta primers. Data came from immunoSEQ multiplex PCR; TCRdb stores just in-frame clones and leaves some out. Among 100,000 to 150,000 clones listed, 80% were seen once. The data belong to a study of cytomegalovirus exposure and HLA in healthy donors. Study observations and caveats: Segments of the TCR beta V type were, in most cases, productive about 87% or about 30% of the time in an earlier analysis. The study recorded 164 TCR beta chains that were cytomegalovirus-associated. Relative to equally common others, HLA-associated TCR beta chains showed greater clonal expansion in a later analysis. Cytomegalovirus status was reportedly diagnosed by the classifier with high specificity and sensitivity.

The germline gives CDR1 SNHLY, CDR2 FYNNEI. This CDR3 contains 14 residues. Deletions cut 7 bases from V and 4 bases from J, with 14 bases between. This clonotype originated in a woman in her 40s in good health and CMV-seronegative. The gene calls are TRBV2 and TRBJ1-5, with D tentatively TRBD1 (6 bases). Sequencing used PBMCs. Here the CDR3 DNA reads TGTGCCAGCAACGAGTTTAGGGGGAATCAGCCCCAGCATTTT. It translates to CASNEFRGNQPQHF.